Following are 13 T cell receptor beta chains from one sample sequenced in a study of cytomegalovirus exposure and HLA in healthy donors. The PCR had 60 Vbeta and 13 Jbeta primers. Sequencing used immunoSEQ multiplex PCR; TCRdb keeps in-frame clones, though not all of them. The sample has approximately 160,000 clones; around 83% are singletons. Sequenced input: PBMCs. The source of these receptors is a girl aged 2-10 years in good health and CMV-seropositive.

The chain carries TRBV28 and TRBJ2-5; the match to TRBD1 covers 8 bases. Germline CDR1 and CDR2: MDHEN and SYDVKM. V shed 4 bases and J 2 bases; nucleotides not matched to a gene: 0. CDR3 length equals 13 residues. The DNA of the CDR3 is TGTGCCAGCAGTTACAGGGGGCAAGAGACCCAGTACTTC. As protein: CASSYRGQETQYF.

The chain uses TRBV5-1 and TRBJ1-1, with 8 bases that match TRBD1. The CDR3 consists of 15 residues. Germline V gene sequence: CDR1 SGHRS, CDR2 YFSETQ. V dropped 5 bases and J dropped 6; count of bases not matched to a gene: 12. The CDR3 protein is CASRDGQGYVSEAFF. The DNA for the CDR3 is TGCGCCAGCAGAGATGGACAGGGATACGTCTCTGAAGCTTTCTTT.

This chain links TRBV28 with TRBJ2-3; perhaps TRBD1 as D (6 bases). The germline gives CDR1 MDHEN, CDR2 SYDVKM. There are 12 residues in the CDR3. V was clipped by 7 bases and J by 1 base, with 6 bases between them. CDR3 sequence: CASTGGTDTQYF. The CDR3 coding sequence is TGTGCCAGCACAGGGGGCACAGATACGCAGTATTTT.

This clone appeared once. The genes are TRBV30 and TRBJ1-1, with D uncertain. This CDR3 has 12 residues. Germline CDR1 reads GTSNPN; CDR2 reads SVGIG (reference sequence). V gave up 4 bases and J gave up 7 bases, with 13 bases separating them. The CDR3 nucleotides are TGTGCCTGGATTGGTGGAGACCTTGAAGCTTTCTTT. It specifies CAWIGGDLEAFF.

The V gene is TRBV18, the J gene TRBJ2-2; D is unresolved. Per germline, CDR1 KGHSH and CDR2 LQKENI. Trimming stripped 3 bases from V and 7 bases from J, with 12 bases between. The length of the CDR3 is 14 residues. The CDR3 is CASSPNIYRGELFF. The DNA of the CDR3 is TGTGCCAGCTCACCCAACATATACCGCGGGGAGCTGTTTTTT. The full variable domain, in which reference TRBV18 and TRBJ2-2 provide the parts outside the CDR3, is NAGVMQNPRHLVRRRGQEARLRCSPMKGHSHVYWYRQLPEEGLKFMVYLQKENIIDESGMPKERFSAEFPKEGPSILRIQQVVRGDSAAYFCASSPNIYRGELFFGEGSRLTVL.

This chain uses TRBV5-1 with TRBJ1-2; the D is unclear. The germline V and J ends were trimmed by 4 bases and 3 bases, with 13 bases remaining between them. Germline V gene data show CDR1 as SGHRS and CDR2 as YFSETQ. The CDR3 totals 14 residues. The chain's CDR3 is CASSLDTSYYGYTF. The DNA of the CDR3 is TGCGCCAGCAGCCTCGATACATCCTACTATGGCTACACCTTC.

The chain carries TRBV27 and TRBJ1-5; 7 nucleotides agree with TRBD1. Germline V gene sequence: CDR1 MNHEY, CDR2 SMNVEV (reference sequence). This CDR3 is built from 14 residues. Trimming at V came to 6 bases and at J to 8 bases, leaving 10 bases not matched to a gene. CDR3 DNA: TGTGCCAGCAGCAGAACAGGGGCGGCAGAGCCCCAGCATTTT. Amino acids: CASSRTGAAEPQHF.

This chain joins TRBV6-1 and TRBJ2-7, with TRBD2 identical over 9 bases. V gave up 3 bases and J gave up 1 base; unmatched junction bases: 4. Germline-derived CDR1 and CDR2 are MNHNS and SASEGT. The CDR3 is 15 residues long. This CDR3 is CASSEAGGRSYEQYF. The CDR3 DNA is TGTGCCAGCAGTGAGGCGGGAGGGAGGTCCTACGAGCAGTACTTC.

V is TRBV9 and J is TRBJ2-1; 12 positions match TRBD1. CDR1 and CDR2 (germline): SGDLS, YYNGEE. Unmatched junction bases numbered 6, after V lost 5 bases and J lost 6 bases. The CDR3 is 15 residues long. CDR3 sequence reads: CASRGTGGLGNEQFF. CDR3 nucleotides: TGTGCCAGCAGAGGGACAGGGGGCCTAGGCAATGAGCAGTTCTTC.

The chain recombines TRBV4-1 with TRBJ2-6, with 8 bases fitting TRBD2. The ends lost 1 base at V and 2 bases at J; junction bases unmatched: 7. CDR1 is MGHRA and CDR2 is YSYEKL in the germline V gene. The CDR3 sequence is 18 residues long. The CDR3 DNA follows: TGCGCCAGCAGCCAAGTAGATACGGGAGGGCCTGGGGCCAACGTCCTGACTTTC. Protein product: CASSQVDTGGPGANVLTF.

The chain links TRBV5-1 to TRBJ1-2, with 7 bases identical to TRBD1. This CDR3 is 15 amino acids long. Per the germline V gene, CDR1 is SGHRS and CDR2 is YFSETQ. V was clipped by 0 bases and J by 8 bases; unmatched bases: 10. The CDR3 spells CASSLGGTVSYGYTF. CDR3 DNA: TGCGCCAGCAGCTTGGGTGGGACAGTTTCTTACGGCTACACCTTC.

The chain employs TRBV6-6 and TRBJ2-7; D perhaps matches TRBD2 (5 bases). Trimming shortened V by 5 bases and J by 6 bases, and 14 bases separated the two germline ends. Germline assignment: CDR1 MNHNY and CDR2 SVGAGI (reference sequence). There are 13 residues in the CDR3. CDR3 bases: TGTGCCAGCAGTCGGACTTACCATCCCGAGCAGTACTTC. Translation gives CASSRTYHPEQYF.

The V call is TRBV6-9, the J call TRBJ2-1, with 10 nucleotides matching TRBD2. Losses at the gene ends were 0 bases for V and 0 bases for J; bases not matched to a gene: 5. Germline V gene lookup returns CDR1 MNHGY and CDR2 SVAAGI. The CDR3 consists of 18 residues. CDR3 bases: TGTGCCAGCAGTTATTCTGGACTAGCGGTATTCTCCTACAATGAGCAGTTCTTC. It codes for CASSYSGLAVFSYNEQFF.